The present entry profiles one T cell receptor (beta chain) with its context. The antigen this receptor binds is unknown. No quality values exist for individual bases; no much larger clone is one base distant. Trimming leaves V shorter by 5 bases and J shorter by 5 bases, with the junction holding 8 bases beyond the gene matches. The CDR1 and CDR2 encoded by the germline V gene are SGHTA and FQGNSA. The CDR3 contains 17 residues, cysteine and phenylalanine counted. The entry retains the CDR3 DNA only, 51 bases that are in frame from base 1. This specimen comes from a study of STAT5B mutations in CD4+ large granular lymphocyte leukemia (dated by TCRdb to between 2020 and 2023). About the study as a whole: Among healthy controls, the CDR3 'QG' motif was associated with a particular HLA allele. The study compared the TCRbeta repertoires of patients with CD4+ T-cell large granular lymphocyte leukemia against the TCRbeta repertoires of healthy blood donors. The purity of purified fractions was confirmed by flow cytometry on FACSCanto II or FACSVerse to exceed 95% among lymphocytes. What the work shows at the level of the full study, not this receptor alone: TRBV06-family usage was enriched among the top patient clones (8/27) compared with healthy controls (2/35). The data were not HLA-matched, and the higher clonality in CD4+ T-LGLL than in CD8+ T-LGLL could be due to the relatively small sample size. Compared with healthy CD4+ repertoires, CD4-sorted patient repertoires appeared more clonal, and this difference remained even after the putative leukemic clones were removed. Main leukemic clonotypes were private to each patient, although roughly 23% appeared at low frequency in other patients' non-leukemic repertoires.

The healthy control group was made up of around 38 blood donors, and the Finnish Red Cross blood service supplied their buffy coats. All TCR-sequenced material derived from peripheral blood: patient blood samples and healthy donor buffy coats. Peripheral blood mononuclear cells were isolated by Ficoll-Hypaque gradient centrifugation. CD4+ cells were purified magnetically from the buffy coats of healthy controls. The Gentra Puregene Cell and Tissue kit was used to extract genomic DNA, and a Qubit 2.0 fluorometer was used to measure the amount of genomic DNA. TCRbeta rearrangements were sequenced from genomic DNA using the immunoSEQ assay at survey resolution. The authors processed their data as follows. In the TCR sequencing data, the lowest productive clonotype frequency that could be detected was 2.59 x 10-5. Only productive TCRbeta rearrangements, defined as complete and in-frame sequences, were included in the analyses. Simpson clonality, calculated in the immunoSEQ Analyzer version 3.0, was used as the measure of sample clonality. Based on frequency, clones were grouped as very rare, small, medium, large (1-20%) or hyperexpanded (>20%). OLGA 1.2.3 estimated generation probabilities, VDJtools produced V-gene circos plots, VDJdb was queried for specificities, and GLIPH identified CDR3 motifs. Entries here come from immuneACCESS through TCRdb and include only in-frame sequences with V and J called. Some clones fail to appear in such tables; in the studies checked, an unresolved V gene covers under half of the shortfall, and the cause of the remainder is unknown. The DNA was the basis for D and trimming; V, J and clone size are from that table. Recorded for this sample are nearly 35,000 clones; around 63% of them occurred a single time. Of the sample, 1.5% to 2% falls within the top ten clones.

This receptor was taken from a human donor in good health. Rearrangement joined TRBV7-2 to TRBJ2-5, and TRBD2 matches 16 of the central bases. What was sequenced was CD4+ T cells from blood buffy coats. The DNA sequence follows: TGTGCCAGCAGCCCACCGGGACTAGCGGGGGGGCTGGAGACCCAGTACTTC. Its coded protein is CASSPPGLAGGLETQYF.